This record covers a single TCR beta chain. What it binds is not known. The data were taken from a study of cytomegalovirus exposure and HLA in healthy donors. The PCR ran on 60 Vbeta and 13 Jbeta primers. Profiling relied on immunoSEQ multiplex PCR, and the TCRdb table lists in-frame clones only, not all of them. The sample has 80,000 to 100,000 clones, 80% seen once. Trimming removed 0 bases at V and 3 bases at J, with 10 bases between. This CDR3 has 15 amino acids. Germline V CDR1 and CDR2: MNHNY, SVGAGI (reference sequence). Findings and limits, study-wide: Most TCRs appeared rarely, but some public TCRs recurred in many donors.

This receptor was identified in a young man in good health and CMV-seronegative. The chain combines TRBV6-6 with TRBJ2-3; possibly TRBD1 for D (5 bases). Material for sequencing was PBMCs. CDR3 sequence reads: CASSYSGVETDTQYF. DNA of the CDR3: TGTGCCAGCAGTTACTCAGGGGTTGAAACAGATACGCAGTATTTT.